Each of the 7 T cell receptor beta chains below was sequenced from the same sample in a study of CXCR3-negative and CXCR3-positive naive CD8 T cells. With UMI labels, 5' RACE was used to prepare the TRB cDNA libraries. TCRdb re-called the 5' RACE reads, yielding one record per CDR3 amino acid sequence without DNA. The sample's table shows 50,000 to 75,000 distinct CDR3 sequences. The source material was naive CXCR3- CD8+ T cells from blood. The subset here: CD45RO-CCR7+CD27+CD95- naive CD8+ T cells lacking CXCR3 (TNR3-). The receptor source for this set is a human donor in good health. Some clones in this sample may be carry-over from other donors' samples.

The rearrangement uses TRBV7-9 and TRBJ1-5. Germline V gives CDR1 SEHNR, CDR2 FQNEAQ (reference sequence). This CDR3 has 14 residues. The CDR3 protein is CASSLQGPPQPQHF.

The rearrangement joins TRBV2 to TRBJ1-1; TCRdb indicates TRBD1, and absent DNA this call remains unverified. The CDR3 has 13 amino acids. Looked up from germline, CDR1 is SNHLY and CDR2 is FYNNEI. The CDR3 protein is CALGGQGSLKAFF. The full variable domain, with the rest looked up from reference TRBV2 and TRBJ1-1, is EPEVTQTPSHQVTQMGQEVILRCVPISNHLYFYWYRQILGQKVEFLVSFYNNEISEKSEIFDDQFSVERPDGSNFTLKIRSTKLEDSAMYFCALGGQGSLKAFFGQGTRLTVV.

The chain is built from TRBV7-9 and TRBJ2-1; checking the TCRdb D call of TRBD2 is not possible without DNA. The CDR3 is 16 amino acids. The germline gives CDR1 SEHNR, CDR2 FQNEAQ (reference sequence). The CDR3 protein is CASSPPAQGQANEQFF.

This chain links TRBV28 with TRBJ1-1; TCRdb's D gene call, TRBD1, goes unchecked for lack of DNA. CDR1 is MDHEN, CDR2 SYDVKM, per germline. CDR3 length equals 14 residues. CDR3 protein: CASRDRGLNTEAFF.

This chain links TRBV12-3 or TRBV12-4 with TRBJ2-7; TCRdb's D call, TRBD1, is unchecked because there is no DNA. The CDR3 extends over 14 amino acids. The CDR3 sequence is CASSFDRGGYEQYF.

The rearrangement joins TRBV24-1 to TRBJ2-1. CDR1 and CDR2 from the germline V gene are KGHDR and SFDVKD. The CDR3 spans 12 residues. CDR3 amino acids: CATSEGYNEQFF.

The chain has TRBV9 and TRBJ2-7; the TRBD1 assignment by TCRdb is unverifiable without DNA. Germline V CDR1 and CDR2: SGDLS, YYNGEE. CDR3 length: 16 residues. The CDR3 loop is CASSVAGTASTYEQYF.